The TCR beta chain described here comes from a study of blood T cell repertoires in COVID-19. Study in general: Sites across the United States, Italy and Spain contributed samples from acute and convalescent COVID-19. Sources were T cells, B-cell-depleted T cells, or PBMCs; the material itself was cDNA or gDNA.

Assay: immunoSEQ multiplex PCR; the TCRdb copy retains only in-frame clones and omits some. The sample holds about 150,000 clones, around 80% seen once. Germline loops: CDR1 MNHNY, CDR2 SVGAGI (reference sequence). The CDR3 contains 14 residues. V shed 7 bases and J 5 bases; nucleotides not matched to a gene: 8. The study assigned cohorts using participant-reported clinical history. Cohort 3 recovered donors had two negative PCRs, clearance, or symptom resolution. Specimen: PBMCs or T cells enriched from blood (not recorded which). The TCR comes from a man aged 50-60 years who had recovered from COVID-19. The chain joins TRBV6-6 to TRBJ2-5; 9 bases line up with TRBD1. The CDR3 DNA reads TGTGCCAGCATTCCACAGGGGGCAGGGGAGACCCAGTACTTC. Residues: CASIPQGAGETQYF.